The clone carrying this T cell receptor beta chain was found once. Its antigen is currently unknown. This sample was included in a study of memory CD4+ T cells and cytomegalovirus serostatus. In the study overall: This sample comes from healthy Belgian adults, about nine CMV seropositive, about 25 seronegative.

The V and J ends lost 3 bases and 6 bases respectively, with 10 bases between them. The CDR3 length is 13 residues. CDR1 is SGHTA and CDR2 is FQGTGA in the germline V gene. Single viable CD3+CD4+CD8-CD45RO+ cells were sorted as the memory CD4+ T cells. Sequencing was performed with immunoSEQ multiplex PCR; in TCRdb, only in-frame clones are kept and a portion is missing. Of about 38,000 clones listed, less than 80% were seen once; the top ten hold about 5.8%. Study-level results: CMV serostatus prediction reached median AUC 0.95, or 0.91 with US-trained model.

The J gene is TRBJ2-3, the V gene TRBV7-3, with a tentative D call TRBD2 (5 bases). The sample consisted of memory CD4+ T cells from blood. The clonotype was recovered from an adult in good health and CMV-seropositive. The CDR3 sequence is CASSFTRTDTQYF. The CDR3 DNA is TGTGCCAGCAGCTTCACTAGGACTGATACGCAGTATTTT. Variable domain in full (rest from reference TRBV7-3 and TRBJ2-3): GAGVSQTPSNKVTEKGKYVELRCDPISGHTALYWYRQSLGQGPEFLIYFQGTGAADDSGLPNDRFFAVRPEGSVSTLKIQRTERGDSAVYLCASSFTRTDTQYFGPGTRLTVL.